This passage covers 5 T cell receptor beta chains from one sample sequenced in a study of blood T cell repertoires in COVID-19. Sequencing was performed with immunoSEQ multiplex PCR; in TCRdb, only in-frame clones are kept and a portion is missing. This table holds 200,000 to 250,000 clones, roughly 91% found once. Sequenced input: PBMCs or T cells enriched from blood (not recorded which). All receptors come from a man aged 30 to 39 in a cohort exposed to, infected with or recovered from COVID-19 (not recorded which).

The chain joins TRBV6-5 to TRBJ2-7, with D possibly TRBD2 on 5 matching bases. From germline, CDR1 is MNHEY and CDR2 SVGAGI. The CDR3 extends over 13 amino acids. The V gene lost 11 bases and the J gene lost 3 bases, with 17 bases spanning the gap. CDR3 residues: CASSRGMGYEQYF. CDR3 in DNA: TGTGCCTCCTCAAGAGGGATGGGCTACGAGCAGTACTTC.

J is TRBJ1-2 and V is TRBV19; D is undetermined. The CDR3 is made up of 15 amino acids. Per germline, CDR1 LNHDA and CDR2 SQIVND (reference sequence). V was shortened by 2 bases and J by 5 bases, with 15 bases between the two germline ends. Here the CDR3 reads CASSIKEGLFYGYTF. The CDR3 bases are TGTGCCAGTAGTATAAAAGAGGGTCTCTTTTATGGCTACACCTTC.

The CDR3 DNA reads as TGTGCCAGCTATAAACTCTACGAGCAGTACTTC. Translated, it gives CASYKLYEQYF. The rearrangement uses TRBV6-5 and TRBJ2-7; no definite D call. Trimming cost V 8 bases and J 3 bases, with 8 bases left between them. Germline V gene sequence: CDR1 MNHEY, CDR2 SVGAGI. The CDR3 extends over 11 amino acids.

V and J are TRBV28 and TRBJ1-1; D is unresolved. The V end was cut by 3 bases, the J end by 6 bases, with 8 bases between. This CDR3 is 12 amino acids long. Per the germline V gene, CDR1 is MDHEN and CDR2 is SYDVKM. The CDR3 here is CASSFPGPEAFF. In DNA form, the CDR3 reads TGTGCCAGCAGTTTTCCGGGTCCTGAAGCTTTCTTT. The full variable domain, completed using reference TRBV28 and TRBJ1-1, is DVKVTQSSRYLVKRTGEKVFLECVQDMDHENMFWYRQDPGLGLRLIYFSYDVKMKEKGDIPEGYSVSREKKERFSLILESASTNQTSMYLCASSFPGPEAFFGQGTRLTVV.

CDR3 DNA sequence: TGTGCCACCAGCAGAGACCCCTTACAGACAGCAACTAATGAAAAACTGTTTTTT. Translating gives CATSRDPLQTATNEKLFF. The V gene is TRBV15, the J gene TRBJ1-4, with a weak D call TRBD1 (5 bases). The germline gives CDR1 LNHNV, CDR2 YYDKDF (reference sequence). CDR3 length: 18 residues. V lost 0 bases, J lost 0 bases, and 14 bases lay in between.